These T cell receptor beta chains were read from a single sample in a study of T cells in Graves' hyperthyroidism and ophthalmopathy. MiXCR was run by TCRdb on the multiplex PCR reads, yielding one entry per CDR3 protein. The sample shows hundreds of thousands of distinct CDR3 sequences, 45% of them seen only once. Sequenced material: peripheral blood or thyroid tissue (not recorded which). These receptors originate from an adult man with Graves' disease, either hyperthyroidism or ophthalmopathy (not recorded which). CDR3s include the opening cysteine and the closing phenylalanine or tryptophan. Each record gives: J gene, clone size, V gene, D gene, CDR3 DNA, CDR3 protein. D genes are given only for firm matches. Clone size is stated in some rows and not others, as once, few, many or a class when expanded.

J: TRBJ1-1
size: few
V: TRBV12-3/TRBV12-4
D: .
DNA: TGTGCCAGCAGAAGTATGAGCACTGAAGCTTTCTTT
CDR3: CASRSMSTEAFF

J: TRBJ2-5
size: many
V: TRBV20-1
D: .
DNA: TGCAGTGCTAGAGATGGGGGGAGCCAGTACTTC
CDR3: CSARDGGSQYF

J: TRBJ2-7
size: many
V: TRBV29-1
D: .
DNA: TGCAGCGTTGAAGACCCAGGGACGAGCTCCTACGAGCAGTACTTC
CDR3: CSVEDPGTSSYEQYF

J: TRBJ1-6
size: few
V: TRBV7-2
D: .
DNA: TGTGCCAGCAGCTTTGACGTGGGACCGGCGAATTCACCCCTCCACTTT
CDR3: CASSFDVGPANSPLHF

J: TRBJ1-2
size: few
V: TRBV6-5
D: .
DNA: TGTGCCAGCGCACAATACAGCCTCTATGGCTACACCTTC
CDR3: CASAQYSLYGYTF

J: TRBJ1-5
size: many
V: TRBV20-1
D: .
DNA: TGCAGTGCAGAGAGGTGGGGCAAGGTTCAGCCCCAGCATTTT
CDR3: CSAERWGKVQPQHF

J: TRBJ1-1
size: few
V: TRBV18
D: .
DNA: TGTGCCAGCTCACGGTTCAGTGAAGCTTTCTTT
CDR3: CASSRFSEAFF

J: TRBJ1-6
size: many
V: TRBV7-3
D: TRBD1
DNA: TGTGCCAGCAGCCCACCAACCGGACAGGCCCATTCACCCCTCCACTTT
CDR3: CASSPPTGQAHSPLHF

J: TRBJ1-1
size: many
V: TRBV11-3
D: .
DNA: TGTGCCAGCAGCCCACGGGGGGGCACTGAAGCTTTCTTT
CDR3: CASSPRGGTEAFF

J: TRBJ1-1
size: few
V: TRBV13
D: TRBD1
DNA: TGTGCCAGCAGCTTTGGACTAACCGGGACAGGGGTAATGGATGAAGCTTTCTTT
CDR3: CASSFGLTGTGVMDEAFF

J: TRBJ2-6
size: many
V: TRBV6-6
D: TRBD2
DNA: TGTGCCAGCATCCGACGGGCGGGAGACTCTGGGGCCAACGTCCTGACTTTC
CDR3: CASIRRAGDSGANVLTF

J: TRBJ1-5
size: .
V: TRBV7-9
D: .
DNA: TGTGCCAGCAGCTCGACAAGAGGGTTTCGTCAGCCCCAGCATTTT
CDR3: CASSSTRGFRQPQHF

J: TRBJ1-6
size: .
V: TRBV7-2
D: .
DNA: TGTGCCAGCAGCTTGGAAAGGGCCCAAGCAAATTCACCCCTCCACTTT
CDR3: CASSLERAQANSPLHF

J: TRBJ2-5
size: few
V: TRBV9
D: TRBD1
DNA: TGTGCCAGCAGCGGGAGGTATGGACAGGGGAGTTCAGAGACCCAGTACTTC
CDR3: CASSGRYGQGSSETQYF

J: TRBJ2-5
size: .
V: TRBV24-1
D: .
DNA: TGTGCCACAGGGGGGGGAGGGACCCAGTACTTC
CDR3: CATGGGGTQYF

J: TRBJ1-1
size: once
V: TRBV10-2
D: .
DNA: TGCGCCAGCAGTGGGAATTATCGGAGGGGTTACACTGAAGCTTTCTTT
CDR3: CASSGNYRRGYTEAFF

J: TRBJ2-7
size: .
V: TRBV29-1
D: .
DNA: TGCAGCGTTACAGGGAGGACCTATGAGCAGTACTTC
CDR3: CSVTGRTYEQYF

J: TRBJ1-1
size: .
V: TRBV29-1
D: .
DNA: TGCAGCGTTAGGGACGGGGGGAACACTGAAGCTTTCTTT
CDR3: CSVRDGGNTEAFF

J: TRBJ2-7
size: .
V: TRBV29-1
D: TRBD1
DNA: TGCAGCGTCTCGAACCAGGGGGCACAAGAGCAGTACTTC
CDR3: CSVSNQGAQEQYF

J: TRBJ2-7
size: .
V: TRBV6-1
D: .
DNA: TGTGCCAGCAGTCTAGAAGGACAGCCCCTATACGAGCAGTACTTC
CDR3: CASSLEGQPLYEQYF

J: TRBJ1-2
size: .
V: TRBV5-6
D: .
DNA: TGTGCCAGCAGCTTCACGACGGACGCTAACTATGGCTACACCTTC
CDR3: CASSFTTDANYGYTF

J: TRBJ2-7
size: .
V: TRBV29-1
D: .
DNA: TGCAGCGCAGAGCCTAGGGGGAGCTACGAGCAGTACTTC
CDR3: CSAEPRGSYEQYF

J: TRBJ1-2
size: .
V: TRBV5-1
D: TRBD1
DNA: TGCGCCAGCAGTTACGAAACAGGGGGCAGTGGTGGCTACACCTTC
CDR3: CASSYETGGSGGYTF

J: TRBJ2-7
size: .
V: TRBV20-1
D: TRBD1
DNA: TGCAGCATATGGGACAGGGGGGACTACGAGCAGTACTTC
CDR3: CSIWDRGDYEQYF

J: TRBJ2-7
size: .
V: TRBV25-1
D: .
DNA: TGTGCCAGCTCACCACCATCGCGGTCCTACGAGCAGTACTTC
CDR3: CASSPPSRSYEQYF

J: TRBJ1-1
size: .
V: TRBV25-1
D: .
DNA: TGTGCCAGCAAGACATCGAAGAACACTGAAGCTTTCTTT
CDR3: CASKTSKNTEAFF